These 23 T cell receptor beta chains were all obtained from the same sample, sequenced in a study of blood T cell repertoires in COVID-19. Assay used: immunoSEQ multiplex PCR; TCRdb lists only in-frame clones, some missing. The data hold about 210,000 clones, with 80% to 85% observed a single time. Sequencing input: peripheral blood. These receptors were obtained from a woman between 70 and 85 years old with COVID-19, enrolled during active disease.

The V gene is TRBV10-1, the J gene TRBJ2-1; the match to TRBD2 covers 12 bases. CDR1 is WNHNN and CDR2 is SYGVQD in the germline V gene (reference sequence). The CDR3 sequence is 13 residues long. V lost 6 bases and J lost 9; bases outside the gene matches: 3. The CDR3 sequence: CASSLAGGGEQFF. CDR3 sequence (DNA): TGCGCCAGCAGCCTAGCGGGAGGGGGTGAGCAGTTCTTC.

J is TRBJ1-1 and V is TRBV6-6; D unclear. The CDR3 runs to 13 residues. V gave up 5 bases and J gave up 3 bases, with 10 bases separating them. Per germline, CDR1 MNHNY and CDR2 SVGAGI (reference sequence). The CDR3 bases are TGTGCCAGCAGTAGACTTAGCGACACTGAAGCTTTCTTT. Protein product: CASSRLSDTEAFF.

The J gene is TRBJ1-4, the V gene TRBV9, with a tentative D call TRBD1 (5 bases). V shed 1 base and J shed 2 bases, with 9 bases lying between them. Looked up from germline, CDR1 is SGDLS and CDR2 is YYNGEE. The CDR3 extends over 15 amino acids. CDR3 sequence: CASSVLAGTNEKLFF. The DNA of the CDR3 is TGTGCCAGCAGCGTACTGGCAGGGACTAATGAAAAACTGTTTTTT. Drawing the rest from reference TRBV9 and TRBJ1-4, the complete variable domain is DSGVTQTPKHLITATGQRVTLRCSPRSGDLSVYWYQQSLDQGLQFLIQYYNGEERAKGNILERFSAQQFPDLHSELNLSSLELGDSALYFCASSVLAGTNEKLFFGSGTQLSVL.

The chain links TRBV27 to TRBJ1-2, with D possibly matching TRBD1 (6 bases). V was cut by 0 bases and J by 1 base, with 9 bases left in between. This CDR3 contains 15 residues. Germline V gene data show CDR1 as MNHEY and CDR2 as SMNVEV (reference sequence). CDR3 in DNA: TGTGCCAGCAGTTTATCTAGGACAGTTAACTATGGCTACACCTTC. It translates to CASSLSRTVNYGYTF.

This sequence joins TRBV5-1 and TRBJ2-5; D remains unclear. Trimming left V 3 bases short and J 0 bases short, with 6 bases between. Per germline, CDR1 SGHRS and CDR2 YFSETQ. This CDR3 is 13 amino acids long. The CDR3 sequence is CASSSGYQETQYF. The CDR3, as DNA: TGCGCCAGCAGCTCCGGGTACCAAGAGACCCAGTACTTC. Together with reference TRBV5-1 and TRBJ2-5, the CDR3 gives the full variable domain: KAGVTQTPRYLIKTRGQQVTLSCSPISGHRSVSWYQQTPGQGLQFLFEYFSETQRNKGNFPGRFSGRQFSNSRSEMNVSTLELGDSALYLCASSSGYQETQYFGPGTRLLVL.

This clone has just a few counts. The chain carries TRBV7-9 and TRBJ2-7; D is undetermined. The germline V gene has CDR1 SEHNR and CDR2 FQNEAQ (reference sequence). The CDR3 loop spans 13 amino acids. V gave up 2 bases and J gave up 3 bases, with 8 bases separating them. Written as DNA, the CDR3 is TGTGCCAGCAGCTTAAGAACTCACTACGAGCAGTACTTC. Encoded protein: CASSLRTHYEQYF.

The CDR3 bases are TGCGCCAGCAGCCCAGGACAGAAGTTCGACGAGCAGTACTTC. Translation: CASSPGQKFDEQYF. This sequence joins TRBV5-1 and TRBJ2-7; D perhaps matches TRBD1 (6 bases). The CDR3 length is 14 residues. V lost 4 bases to trimming and J lost 5 bases, with 16 bases between them. Germline assignment: CDR1 SGHRS and CDR2 YFSETQ.

The chain employs TRBV6-1 and TRBJ1-4; D unresolved. This CDR3 contains 13 residues. Trimming removed 5 bases from V and 8 bases from J, with 12 bases in between. The V gene's germline CDR1 is MNHNS and CDR2 SASEGT. The CDR3 protein is CASSYPGEEKLFF. In DNA, the CDR3 is TGTGCCAGCAGTTATCCTGGAGAAGAAAAACTGTTTTTT.

The sample holds one count of this clone. The rearrangement uses TRBV18 and TRBJ2-3; TRBD2 agrees at 13 bases. Germline CDR1 reads KGHSH; CDR2 reads LQKENI. The trim removed 3 bases at V and 1 base at J, leaving 13 bases unmatched. This CDR3 is 20 amino acids long. The CDR3 loop is CASSPTPGLAGLKGTDTQYF. Written as DNA, the CDR3 is TGTGCCAGCTCACCCACCCCGGGACTAGCGGGATTAAAGGGCACAGATACGCAGTATTTT.

This clone was seen once. The chain is built from TRBV5-4 and TRBJ2-7; D is undetermined. Trimming cost V 9 bases and J 2 bases, with 15 bases left between them. The CDR3 runs 13 residues. The germline CDR1 and CDR2 sequences are SGHNT and YYREEE (reference sequence). In DNA, the CDR3 is TGTGCCACCTCGGCAGGCCGTACCTACGAGCAGTACTTC. It yields the protein CATSAGRTYEQYF.

This chain joins TRBV7-2 and TRBJ1-3; a weak D match, TRBD1 (6 bases). Trimming took 0 bases from V and 6 from J, leaving 12 bases between them. The CDR3 runs 15 residues. The germline V gene has CDR1 SGHTA and CDR2 FQGNSA. The CDR3 DNA sequence: TGTGCCAGCAGCTTAGCGGGGCAGGGGATAAACACCATATATTTT. Translation: CASSLAGQGINTIYF. Looking up the rest from reference TRBV7-2 and TRBJ1-3 gives the full variable domain: GAGVSQSPSNKVTEKGKDVELRCDPISGHTALYWYRQSLGQGLEFLIYFQGNSAPDKSGLPSDRFSAERTGGSVSTLTIQRTQQEDSAVYLCASSLAGQGINTIYFGEGSWLTVV.

In regard to this clone: Other DNA sequences in the same sample also yield this CDR3. J is TRBJ2-1 and V is TRBV7-2, with 10 bases fitting TRBD1. Germline V gene sequence: CDR1 SGHTA, CDR2 FQGNSA. The CDR3 runs to 15 residues. J gave up 4 bases and V 1 base, and 1 base lay outside the gene matches. The CDR3 coding sequence is TGTGCCAGCAGCTTAGAGGGACAGGGGTACAATGAGCAGTTCTTC. Translation gives CASSLEGQGYNEQFF.

The chain uses TRBV27 and TRBJ2-7; 7 bases line up with TRBD1. The CDR3 is made up of 13 amino acids. J was trimmed by 6 bases and V by 6 bases; bases with no gene match: 8. CDR1 is MNHEY and CDR2 is SMNVEV in the germline V gene (reference sequence). The CDR3 sequence: CASRDRRAGEQYF. CDR3 DNA: TGTGCCAGCAGGGACAGGCGGGCCGGCGAGCAGTACTTC.

The chain employs TRBV27 and TRBJ2-1, with TRBD2 matching 9 bases. Looked up from germline, CDR1 is MNHEY and CDR2 is SMNVEV (reference sequence). V was pared by 4 bases and J by 4 bases, with 2 bases of the junction left unmatched. The CDR3 runs to 14 residues. The CDR3 region is CASSSGLAYNEQFF. In DNA form, the CDR3 reads TGTGCCAGCAGTTCCGGACTAGCGTACAATGAGCAGTTCTTC.

V usage is TRBV19 and J usage is TRBJ2-7, with TRBD1 matching 8 bases. This CDR3 has 14 residues. In germline, CDR1 is LNHDA, CDR2 SQIVND (reference sequence). Trimming removed 6 bases from V and 2 bases from J; junction bases left unmatched: 6. This CDR3 reads CASSPDRGPYEQYF. For the CDR3, the DNA is TGTGCCAGTAGCCCAGACAGGGGACCCTACGAGCAGTACTTC.

The chain uses TRBV3-1 (or the pseudogene TRBV3-2) and TRBJ1-5; D uncertain. Germline CDR1 and CDR2: LGHDT and YNNKEL (reference sequence). The CDR3 has 13 residues. V was trimmed by 0 bases and J by 6 bases, leaving 6 bases between them. Here the CDR3 reads CASSQDATQPQHF. CDR3 coding DNA: TGTGCCAGCAGCCAAGATGCTACTCAGCCCCAGCATTTT.

Written as DNA, the CDR3 is TGTGCCAGCAGTCACTCCTCCCGGCGGACATCCTACAATGAGCAGTTCTTC. Translated, it gives CASSHSSRRTSYNEQFF. The chain couples TRBV28 to TRBJ2-1; TRBD1 is a possible D gene (5 bases). Germline V CDR1 and CDR2: MDHEN, SYDVKM. The CDR3 length is 17 residues. The germline V and J ends were trimmed by 5 bases and 1 base, with 18 bases remaining between them.

This chain links TRBV19 with TRBJ2-1, with 9 positions matching TRBD2. In germline, CDR1 is LNHDA, CDR2 SQIVND (reference sequence). V shed 4 bases, J shed 4 bases, and the junction held 8 bases outside the gene matches. This CDR3 is built from 16 residues. The DNA for the CDR3 is TGTGCCAGTAGTACCCCTCTGACTAGCGGTTACAATGAGCAGTTCTTC. This codes for CASSTPLTSGYNEQFF.

The chain links TRBV5-1 to TRBJ1-6; the match to TRBD1 covers 7 bases. The junction had 2 bases not matched to a gene; V was cut back by 1 base and J by 10 bases. From germline, CDR1 is SGHRS and CDR2 YFSETQ. The CDR3 length is 13 residues. CDR3 sequence reads: CASSLQGDSPLHF. DNA of the CDR3: TGCGCCAGCAGCTTGCAGGGGGACTCACCCCTCCACTTT.

The V call is TRBV2, the J call TRBJ1-1; 7 bases map to TRBD1. The CDR3 loop spans 15 amino acids. V dropped 8 bases and J dropped 0; count of bases not matched to a gene: 9. The germline V gene has CDR1 SNHLY and CDR2 FYNNEI. The CDR3 DNA follows: TGTGCCAGCCTCAGGGGGAATATCATGAACACTGAAGCTTTCTTT. It specifies CASLRGNIMNTEAFF.

The chain links TRBV12-3 or TRBV12-4 to TRBJ2-7; 7 bases fit TRBD2. The CDR3 covers 12 residues. V trimming: 6 bases; J trimming: 5 bases; junction bases outside the gene matches: 4. The DNA of the CDR3 is TGTGCCAGCAGCCCCCGGGGGGACGAGCAGTACTTC. This encodes CASSPRGDEQYF.

The gene calls are TRBV11-2 and TRBJ2-5, with a tentative D call TRBD2 (6 bases). The CDR3 length is 13 residues. The V gene's germline CDR1 is SGHAT and CDR2 FQNNGV. V shed 7 bases and J shed 2 bases, with 11 bases lying between them. CDR3 bases: TGTGCCAGCACACGGGGACTTCAAGAGACCCAGTACTTC. This translates into CASTRGLQETQYF.

With respect to this clone: A read error may account for a junction end that differs from germline. The J gene is TRBJ1-2, the V gene TRBV29-1; maybe TRBD1 (5 bases). Germline V gene data show CDR1 as SQVTM and CDR2 as ANQGSEA. The CDR3 runs 14 residues. CDR3 loop: CSAEKRTGTDGYTF. Written as DNA, the CDR3 is TGCAGCGCTGAAAAAAGAACAGGAACCGATGGCTACACCTTC.